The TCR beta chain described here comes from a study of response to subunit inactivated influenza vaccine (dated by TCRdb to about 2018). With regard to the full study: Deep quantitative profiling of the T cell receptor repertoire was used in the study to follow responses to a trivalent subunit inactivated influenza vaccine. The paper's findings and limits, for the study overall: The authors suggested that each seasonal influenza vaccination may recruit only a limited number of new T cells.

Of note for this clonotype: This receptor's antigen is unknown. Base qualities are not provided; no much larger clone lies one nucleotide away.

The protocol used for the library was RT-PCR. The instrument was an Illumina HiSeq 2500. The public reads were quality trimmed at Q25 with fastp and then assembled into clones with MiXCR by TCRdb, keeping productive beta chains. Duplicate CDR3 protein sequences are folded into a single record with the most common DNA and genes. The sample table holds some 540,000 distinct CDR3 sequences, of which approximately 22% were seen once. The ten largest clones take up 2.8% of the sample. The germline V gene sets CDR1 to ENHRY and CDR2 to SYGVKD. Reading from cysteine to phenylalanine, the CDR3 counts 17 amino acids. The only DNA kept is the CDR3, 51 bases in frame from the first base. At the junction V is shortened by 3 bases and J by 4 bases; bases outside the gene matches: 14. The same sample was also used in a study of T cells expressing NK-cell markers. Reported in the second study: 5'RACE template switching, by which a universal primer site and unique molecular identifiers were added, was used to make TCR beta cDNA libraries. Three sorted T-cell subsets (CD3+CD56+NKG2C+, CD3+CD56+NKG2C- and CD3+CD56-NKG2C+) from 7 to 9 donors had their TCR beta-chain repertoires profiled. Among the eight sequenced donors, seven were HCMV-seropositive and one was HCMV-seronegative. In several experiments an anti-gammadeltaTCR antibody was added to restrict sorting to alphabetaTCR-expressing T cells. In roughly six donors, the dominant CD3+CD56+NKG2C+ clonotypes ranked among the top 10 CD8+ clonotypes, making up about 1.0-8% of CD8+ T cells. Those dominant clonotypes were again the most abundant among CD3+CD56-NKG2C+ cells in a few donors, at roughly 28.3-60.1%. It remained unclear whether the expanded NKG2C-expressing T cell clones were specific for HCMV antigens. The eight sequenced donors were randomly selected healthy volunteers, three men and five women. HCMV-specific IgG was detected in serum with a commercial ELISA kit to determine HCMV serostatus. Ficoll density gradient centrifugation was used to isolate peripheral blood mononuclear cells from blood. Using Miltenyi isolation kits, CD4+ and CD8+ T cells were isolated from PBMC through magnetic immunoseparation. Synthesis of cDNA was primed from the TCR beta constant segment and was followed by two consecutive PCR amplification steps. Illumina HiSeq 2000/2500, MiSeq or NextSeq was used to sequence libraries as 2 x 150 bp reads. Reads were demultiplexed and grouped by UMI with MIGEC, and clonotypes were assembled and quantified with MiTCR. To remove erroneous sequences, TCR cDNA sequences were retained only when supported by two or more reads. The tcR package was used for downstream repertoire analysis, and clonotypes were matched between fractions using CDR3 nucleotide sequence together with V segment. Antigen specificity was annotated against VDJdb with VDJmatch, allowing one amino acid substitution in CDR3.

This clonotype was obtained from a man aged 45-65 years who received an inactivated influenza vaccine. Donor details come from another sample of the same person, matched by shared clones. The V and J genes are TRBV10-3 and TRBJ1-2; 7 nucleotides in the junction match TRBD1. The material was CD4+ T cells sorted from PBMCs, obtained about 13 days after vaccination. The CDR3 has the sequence CAISETGTARNGYGYTF. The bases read TGTGCCATCAGTGAAACCGGGACAGCTAGAAATGGCTATGGCTACACCTTC.